These 9 T cell receptor beta chains originate from one sample sequenced in a study of T cell responses to AZD1222 COVID-19 vaccine. Using immunoSEQ multiplex PCR, the repertoire was profiled, and TCRdb retains in-frame clones only, with some absent. The top ten hold 7% of the sample, which has just under 85,000 clones, approximately 87% seen once. Source: peripheral blood, taken on day 0 of AZD1222 vaccination. These receptors came from an adult in good health.

Of note for this clone: The sample carries other DNA sequences with the same CDR3. The chain couples TRBV28 to TRBJ1-6; maybe TRBD1 (5 bases). Trimming shortened V by 6 bases and J by 10 bases, and 16 bases separated the two germline ends. This CDR3 comprises 14 residues. Germline V CDR1 and CDR2: MDHEN, SYDVKM. This CDR3 reads CASSLGGGGSPLHF. For the CDR3, the DNA is TGTGCCAGCAGCCTGGGGGGAGGCGGATCACCCCTCCACTTT.

CDR3 sequence reads: CASSQRTGQETQYF. DNA for the CDR3: TGCGCCAGCAGTCAAAGGACGGGCCAAGAGACCCAGTACTTC. The chain carries TRBV23-1 and TRBJ2-5; no definite D call. TRBV23-1 is labeled an ORF, and its function is uncertain. This CDR3 has 14 amino acids. V lost 2 bases, J lost 1 base, and 8 bases lay in between.

The chain couples TRBV11-2 to TRBJ1-2; TRBD1 is a possible D gene (6 bases). Germline CDR1 is SGHAT and CDR2 is FQNNGV. The CDR3 runs to 14 residues. Trimming took off 4 bases at V and 4 bases at J, with 13 bases between the two ends. DNA of the CDR3: TGTGCCAGCAGCTCTATACAGGGCCGCTATGGCTACACCTTC. It codes for CASSSIQGRYGYTF. The full variable domain, with the rest looked up from reference TRBV11-2 and TRBJ1-2, is EAGVAQSPRYKIIEKRQSVAFWCNPISGHATLYWYQQILGQGPKLLIQFQNNGVVDDSQLPKDRFSAERLKGVDSTLKIQPAKLEDSAVYLCASSSIQGRYGYTFGSGTRLTVV.

This chain links TRBV10-1 with TRBJ1-4, with no clear D. With 3 bases removed from V and 0 bases from J, the gap between germline ends came to 2 bases. The CDR3 has 13 residues. Germline CDR1 is WNHNN and CDR2 is SYGVQD (reference sequence). The CDR3 region is CASSDPTNEKLFF. The CDR3 region has the DNA TGCGCCAGCAGTGACCCAACTAATGAAAAACTGTTTTTT.

The chain recombines TRBV5-8 with TRBJ1-4; perhaps TRBD1 as D (6 bases). The length of the CDR3 is 17 residues. Trimming pared 0 bases from V and 4 bases from J, leaving 16 bases between. Per germline, CDR1 SGHTS and CDR2 YDEGEE. The CDR3 loop is CASSLGTGAVINEKLFF. Written as DNA, the CDR3 is TGTGCCAGCAGCTTGGGCACGGGGGCTGTGATTAATGAAAAACTGTTTTTT.

The gene calls are TRBV6-5 and TRBJ2-7; D is possibly TRBD2 (6 bases). V was cut by 1 base and J by 2 bases, with 15 bases left in between. This CDR3 comprises 16 residues. Germline V gene sequence: CDR1 MNHEY, CDR2 SVGAGI. The CDR3: CASSYYLGEAPYEQYF. The DNA of the CDR3 is TGTGCCAGCAGTTACTATCTAGGGGAGGCCCCCTACGAGCAGTACTTC.

The chain uses TRBV7-2 and TRBJ2-7, with TRBD1 matching 9 bases. V was pared by 2 bases and J by 5 bases, with 4 bases of the junction left unmatched. Germline-derived CDR1 and CDR2 are SGHTA and FQGNSA. The CDR3 covers 14 residues. The CDR3 sequence: CASSLRDRVDEQYF. The CDR3 coding sequence is TGTGCCAGCAGCTTAAGGGACAGGGTGGACGAGCAGTACTTC.

This clone was counted once. The chain links TRBV3-1 (or the pseudogene TRBV3-2) to TRBJ1-5; no reliable D call. Germline V gene data show CDR1 as LGHDT and CDR2 as YNNKEL (reference sequence). Trimming removed 8 bases at V and 3 bases at J, with 5 bases between. The CDR3 spans 11 residues. CDR3 bases: TGTGCCAGCCACAACAATCAGCCCCAGCATTTT. It encodes CASHNNQPQHF.

The V and J genes are TRBV6-5 and TRBJ2-7, with no clear D. V lost 5 bases and J lost 1, with 6 bases in between. CDR1 and CDR2 from the germline V gene are MNHEY and SVGAGI. CDR3 length: 12 residues. CDR3 in DNA: TGTGCCAGCAGTCCCTCATCCTACGAGCAGTACTTC. It codes for CASSPSSYEQYF.